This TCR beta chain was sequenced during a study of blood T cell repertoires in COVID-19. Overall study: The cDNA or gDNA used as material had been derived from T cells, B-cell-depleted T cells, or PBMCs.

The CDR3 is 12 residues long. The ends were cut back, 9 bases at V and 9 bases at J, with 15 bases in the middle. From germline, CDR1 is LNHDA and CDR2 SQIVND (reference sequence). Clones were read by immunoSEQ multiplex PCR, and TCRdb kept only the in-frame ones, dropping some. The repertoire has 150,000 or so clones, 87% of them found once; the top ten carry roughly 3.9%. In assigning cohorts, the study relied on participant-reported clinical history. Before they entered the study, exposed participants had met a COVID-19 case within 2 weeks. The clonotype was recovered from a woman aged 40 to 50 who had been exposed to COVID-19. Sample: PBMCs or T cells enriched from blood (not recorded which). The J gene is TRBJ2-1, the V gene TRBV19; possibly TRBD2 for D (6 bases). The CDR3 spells CASGTPHGEQFF. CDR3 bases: TGTGCCAGCGGGACTCCCCACGGTGAGCAGTTCTTC.